The 2 T cell receptor beta chains reported below all come from one sample, sequenced in a study of read filtering for tumor transcriptome and immune sequencing. The library was built from approximately 400 ng RNA with molecular barcoded adaptors for alpha/delta and beta/gamma chains. In TCRdb, the reads were re-called with MiXCR into one record per CDR3 protein. The repertoire consists of 75,000 to 95,000 distinct CDR3 sequences, with roughly an eighth occurring once and the leading ten covering 14% to 15%. What was sequenced was a population of CD138-negative cells sorted from bone marrow. These receptors were collected from a donor over 35 with multiple myeloma.

This clonotype has only one observation. A much larger clone differs by one base, so this may be a read error. The V and J genes are TRBV14 and TRBJ2-3; D may be TRBD2 (6 bases). The CDR3 is 16 residues long. CDR1 and CDR2 from the germline V gene are SGHDN and FVKESK. CDR3: CASSQLRVGSTDAQYF. The CDR3 DNA follows: TGTGCCAGCAGCCAACTAAGGGTCGGGAGCACAGATGCGCAGTATTTT.

Judged by abundance, this clonotype is medium-sized. The V gene is TRBV12-3 or TRBV12-4, the J gene TRBJ2-5, with D tentatively TRBD1 or TRBD2 (5 bases each). V gave up 1 base and J gave up 4 bases, with 7 bases separating them. The CDR3 totals 13 residues. CDR3 bases: TGTGCCAGCAGTTTAGGAGGGACAGAGACCCAGTACTTC. This codes for CASSLGGTETQYF.